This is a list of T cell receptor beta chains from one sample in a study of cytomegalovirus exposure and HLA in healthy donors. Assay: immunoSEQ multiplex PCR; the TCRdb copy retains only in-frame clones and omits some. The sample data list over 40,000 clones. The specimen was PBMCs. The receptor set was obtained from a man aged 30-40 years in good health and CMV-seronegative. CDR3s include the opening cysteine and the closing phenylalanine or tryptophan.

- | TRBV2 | CATKTESYEQYF
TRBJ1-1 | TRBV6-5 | CASRKSGGEAFF
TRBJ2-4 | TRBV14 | CASSQDSGLPRNIQYF
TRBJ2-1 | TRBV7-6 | CASSLSPSGGREQFF
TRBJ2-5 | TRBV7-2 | CASSKQNTETQYF
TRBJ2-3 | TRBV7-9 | CASSLTSGSIDTQYF
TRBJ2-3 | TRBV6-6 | CASSYSPRDSTDTQYF
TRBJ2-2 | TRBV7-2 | CASSGRTSFGAGELFF
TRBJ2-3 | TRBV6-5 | CASSYSGGRSTDTQYF
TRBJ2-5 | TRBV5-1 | CASSTGLAGGRIQETQYF
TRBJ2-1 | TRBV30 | CAGRLLSGGYNEQFF
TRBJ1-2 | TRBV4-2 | CASSQDRDRGNGYTF
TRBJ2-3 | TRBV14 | CASTGAGRLDTQYF
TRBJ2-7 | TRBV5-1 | CASSLRVGITPSEQYF
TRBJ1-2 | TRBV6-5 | CASSPHMVAYGYTF
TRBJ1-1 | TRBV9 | CASGQGTTEAFF
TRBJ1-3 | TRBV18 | CASSPEGPGGNTIYF
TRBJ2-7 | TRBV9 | CASSVVGTGGSEQYF
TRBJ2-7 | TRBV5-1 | CASSPRQGSYEQYF
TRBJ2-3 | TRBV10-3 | CAISEFPPLADTDTQYF
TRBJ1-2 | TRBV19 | CASSKKDRDYGYTF
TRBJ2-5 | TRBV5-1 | CASSWGQGQETQYF
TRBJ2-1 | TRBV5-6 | CASSSDFYNEQFF
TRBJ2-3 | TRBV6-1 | CASSEGSGTDTQYF
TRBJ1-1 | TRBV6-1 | CASREASAEAFF
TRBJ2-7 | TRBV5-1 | CASRRAPSGEQYF
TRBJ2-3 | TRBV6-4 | CASSAGTSTDTQYF
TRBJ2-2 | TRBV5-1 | CASRAGTGFGELFF
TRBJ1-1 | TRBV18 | CASSPGQQNTEAFF
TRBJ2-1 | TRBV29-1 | CSVGLSSYNEQFF
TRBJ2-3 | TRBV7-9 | CASSLILAATDTQYF
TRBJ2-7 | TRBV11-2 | CASSLDEGFPYEQYF
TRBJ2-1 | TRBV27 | CASSPPRLADNGRQFF
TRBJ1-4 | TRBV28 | CASSSRTGGKFEKLFF
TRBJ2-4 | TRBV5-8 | CASSAPPGSPYF
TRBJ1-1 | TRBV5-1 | CASSSGQLNTEAFF
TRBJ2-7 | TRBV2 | CASRQGAAYEQYF
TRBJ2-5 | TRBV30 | CAWRIEGAGSETQYF
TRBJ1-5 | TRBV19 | CASSIGLGQPQHF
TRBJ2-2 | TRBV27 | CASSTLSTGELFF
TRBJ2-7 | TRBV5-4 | CASSGPGLVSVEQYF
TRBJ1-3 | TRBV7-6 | CASSLAPPGSGNNIYF
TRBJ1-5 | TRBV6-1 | CASSDSETYSNQPQHF
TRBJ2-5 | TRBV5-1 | CASKWGDQETQYF
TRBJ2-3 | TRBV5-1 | CASSLDGTSTDTQYF
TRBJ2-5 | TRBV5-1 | CASSLAQTSGHSNQETQYF
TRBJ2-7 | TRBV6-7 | CASSARVGDLEQYF
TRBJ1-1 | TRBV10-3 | CAIRTGGEGTEAFF
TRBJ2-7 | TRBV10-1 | CASSESLGRRDEQYF
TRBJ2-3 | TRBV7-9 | CASSPGLKSTDTQYF
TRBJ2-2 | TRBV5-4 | CASSLGLTGVNTGELFF
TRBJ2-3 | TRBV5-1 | CASSVTGDTDTQYF
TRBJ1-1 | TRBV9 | CASSVGPKMGGPGEAFF
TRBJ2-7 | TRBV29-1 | CSVGDRLAGVAYEQYF
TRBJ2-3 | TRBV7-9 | CASSPGGPDTQYF
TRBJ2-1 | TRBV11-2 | CASRADNEQFF
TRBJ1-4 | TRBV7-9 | CASSSGLPNEKLFF